This entry lists 27 T cell receptor beta chains sequenced from one sample in a study of blood T cell repertoires in COVID-19. TCRdb's copy holds only in-frame clones and misses some; the assay was immunoSEQ multiplex PCR. The sample lists 260,000 or so clones, roughly four fifths occurring once. Sample: peripheral blood. Every receptor here comes from a woman between 65 and 79 years old with acute or convalescent COVID-19.

V and J are TRBV25-1 and TRBJ1-2; TRBD1 agrees at 9 bases. After removal of 4 bases from V and 7 bases from J, the junction contained 4 bases not matched to a gene. CDR3 length: 13 amino acids. CDR1 MGHDK and CDR2 SYGVNS come from the germline V gene. CDR3 loop: CASSGTGEGGYTF. In DNA, the CDR3 is TGTGCCAGCAGTGGGACAGGGGAAGGTGGCTACACCTTC.

The chain has TRBV28 and TRBJ1-2; the match to TRBD1 covers 7 bases. The CDR3 contains 15 residues. Germline V gives CDR1 MDHEN, CDR2 SYDVKM. The V segment lost 7 bases and the J segment 1 base; nucleotides outside the gene matches: 9. CDR3 in DNA: TGTGCCAGCAACCCGGGACAGAGTATTAACTATGGCTACACCTTC. Translated: CASNPGQSINYGYTF.

Only a few counts were recorded for this clone. The J gene is TRBJ2-1, the V gene TRBV28; 12 bases fit TRBD2. V lost 4 bases, J lost 8 bases, and 6 bases stayed unmatched. CDR3 length: 15 residues. CDR1 is MDHEN, CDR2 SYDVKM, per germline. The CDR3 is CASSWLAGGPYEQFF. As DNA, the CDR3 is TGTGCCAGCAGTTGGCTAGCGGGGGGGCCGTATGAGCAGTTCTTC.

This clone was observed a handful of times. The V gene is TRBV4-3, the J gene TRBJ1-1; 9 bases line up with TRBD1. The CDR3 spans 17 residues. V trimming: 0 bases; J trimming: 1 base; junction bases outside the gene matches: 6. Germline V CDR1 and CDR2: LGHNA, YSLEER. CDR3 nucleotide sequence: TGCGCCAGCAGCCAAGATAGATGGACAGGGGCGAACACTGAAGCTTTCTTT. Amino acids: CASSQDRWTGANTEAFF.

The gene calls are TRBV5-6 and TRBJ1-2; 11 bases line up with TRBD1. Germline V gene sequence: CDR1 SGHDT, CDR2 YYEEEE. The CDR3 loop spans 13 amino acids. The V and J ends lost 4 bases and 8 bases, in that order; junction bases with no gene match: 4. The CDR3 sequence: CASSRDRGGGYTF. The CDR3 DNA follows: TGTGCCAGCAGCCGGGACAGGGGGGGAGGCTACACCTTC.

The chain carries TRBV7-2 and TRBJ1-6; no definite D call. CDR3 length equals 19 residues. The germline V and J ends were trimmed by 2 bases and 8 bases, with 25 bases remaining between them. Germline CDR1 SGHTA, CDR2 FQGNSA. CDR3: CASSLILDWERYGDSPLHF. CDR3 bases: TGTGCCAGCAGCTTAATACTCGACTGGGAGCGGTATGGGGATTCACCCCTCCACTTT.

This clone has a single count. The V gene is TRBV9, the J gene TRBJ2-7; D is perhaps TRBD1 (5 bases). Between the trimmed V and J ends, which lost 4 bases and 2 bases, there was a span of 19 bases. CDR1 is SGDLS, CDR2 YYNGEE, per germline. The CDR3 is 16 residues long. CDR3 in amino acids: CASSLTDSILPYEQYF. The CDR3 DNA follows: TGTGCCAGCAGCCTTACCGACAGCATTTTACCCTACGAGCAGTACTTC.

The chain employs TRBV5-1 and TRBJ1-1; D is unresolved. Trimming took 4 bases from V and 10 from J, leaving 17 bases between them. The CDR3 runs 13 residues. Per germline, CDR1 SGHRS and CDR2 YFSETQ. CDR3 sequence (DNA): TGCGCCAGCAGCCCCCCTAGTCCCGGTGGAGCTTTCTTT. This translates into CASSPPSPGGAFF.

Only one count was recorded for this clone. The chain recombines TRBV19 with TRBJ1-1, with 7 positions matching TRBD1. The CDR3 has 13 amino acids. The V segment lost 7 bases and the J segment 5 bases; nucleotides outside the gene matches: 7. The V gene's germline CDR1 is LNHDA and CDR2 SQIVND (reference sequence). CDR3 coding DNA: TGTGCCAGTAAAGAGGGGGCAGGGACTGAAGCTTTCTTT. Translated: CASKEGAGTEAFF.

The rearrangement joins TRBV11-3 to TRBJ1-1, with TRBD1 identical over 8 bases. CDR1 and CDR2 (germline): SGHNT, YENEEA. J gave up 1 base and V 4 bases, and 5 bases lay outside the gene matches. This CDR3 is 15 amino acids long. DNA of the CDR3: TGTGCCAGCAGCTCCGGACAGGGTGCGAACACTGAAGCTTTCTTT. It is translated as CASSSGQGANTEAFF.

This chain joins TRBV6-5 and TRBJ2-7, with a possible D match to TRBD2 (7 bases). CDR3 length: 14 residues. The V end was cut by 6 bases, the J end by 4 bases, with 16 bases between. Germline-derived CDR1 and CDR2 are MNHEY and SVGAGI. The CDR3 here is CASRRGGALYEQYF. The CDR3 DNA reads TGTGCCAGCAGAAGGGGGGGGGCCTTGTACGAGCAGTACTTC.

This CDR3 is CASSQVGGSSGNTIYF. Here the CDR3 DNA reads TGTGCCAGCAGCCAAGTTGGGGGGTCCTCTGGAAACACCATATATTTT. The chain combines TRBV4-2 with TRBJ1-3, with D possibly matching TRBD1 (5 bases). CDR3 length: 16 amino acids. Germline CDR1 reads LGHNA; CDR2 reads YNFKEQ. The ends were cut back, 1 base at V and 0 bases at J, with 10 bases in the middle.

In this sample, this clone turned up once. V gene TRBV18 combines with J gene TRBJ2-5; D uncertain. The CDR3 spans 14 residues. V was trimmed by 0 bases and J by 1 base, leaving 6 bases between them. The germline V gene encodes CDR1 KGHSH and CDR2 LQKENI. The CDR3 is CASSPPESQETQYF. The CDR3 DNA reads as TGTGCCAGCTCACCACCGGAGAGCCAAGAGACCCAGTACTTC. The full variable domain, rest sourced from reference TRBV18 and TRBJ2-5, is NAGVMQNPRHLVRRRGQEARLRCSPMKGHSHVYWYRQLPEEGLKFMVYLQKENIIDESGMPKERFSAEFPKEGPSILRIQQVVRGDSAAYFCASSPPESQETQYFGPGTRLLVL.

This clone was picked up many times. V usage is TRBV9 and J usage is TRBJ1-6, with D maybe TRBD1 (6 bases). The length of the CDR3 is 13 residues. Germline V gene data show CDR1 as SGDLS and CDR2 as YYNGEE. Trimming removed 1 base at V and 10 bases at J, with 9 bases between. Here the CDR3 reads CASSVSGESPLHF. The CDR3 DNA is TGTGCCAGCAGCGTATCAGGGGAGTCACCCCTCCACTTT.

The CDR3 DNA follows: TGTGCCAGCAGTTCTCTGACAGGGGGAGGTGAAAAACTGTTTTTT. It yields the protein CASSSLTGGGEKLFF. The rearrangement links TRBV6-5 to TRBJ1-4; 9 nucleotides align to TRBD1. The CDR3 length is 15 residues. The germline gives CDR1 MNHEY, CDR2 SVGAGI. After removal of 4 bases from V and 7 bases from J, the junction contained 7 bases not matched to a gene.

The gene calls are TRBV4-3 and TRBJ1-4; 7 bases are a match to TRBD1. Trimming took 1 base from V and 1 from J; bases not matched to a gene: 3. The CDR3 length is 16 residues. Germline-derived CDR1 and CDR2 are LGHNA and YSLEER. The CDR3 sequence is CASSQVGDRTNEKLFF. DNA of the CDR3: TGCGCCAGCAGCCAAGTCGGGGACAGAACTAATGAAAAACTGTTTTTT.

The rearrangement links TRBV29-1 to TRBJ2-5, with TRBD1 identical over 10 bases. The CDR3 extends over 14 amino acids. The germline V gene encodes CDR1 SQVTM and CDR2 ANQGSEA. V was clipped by 6 bases and J by 5 bases; unmatched bases: 9. The CDR3 reads CSVSPGQGRETQYF. CDR3 in DNA: TGCAGCGTCTCTCCGGGACAGGGGAGGGAGACCCAGTACTTC.

The chain recombines TRBV2 with TRBJ1-1, with D perhaps TRBD1 (5 bases). V was pared by 0 bases and J by 10 bases, with 12 bases between. Looked up from germline, CDR1 is SNHLY and CDR2 is FYNNEI. The CDR3 is 13 amino acids. The CDR3 DNA reads as TGTGCCAGCAGTGAAGCGCTGTGGACATCAGCTTTCTTT. Amino acids: CASSEALWTSAFF.

The chain links TRBV3-1 (or the pseudogene TRBV3-2) to TRBJ1-1; D is unresolved. The CDR3 length is 13 residues. Trimming removed 3 bases at V and 6 bases at J, with 11 bases between. Germline V gene data show CDR1 as LGHDT and CDR2 as YNNKEL (reference sequence). The CDR3 is CASSHRRVAEAFF. The CDR3 DNA follows: TGTGCCAGCAGCCATCGGAGGGTGGCTGAAGCTTTCTTT.

This sequence joins TRBV5-1 and TRBJ2-2; weak D call: TRBD2 (6 bases). Germline V CDR1 and CDR2: SGHRS, YFSETQ. V shed 0 bases and J shed 7 bases, with 16 bases lying between them. This CDR3 has 16 amino acids. DNA for the CDR3: TGCGCCAGCAGCTTGGCCGTCGGGGGAGACGGCGGGGAGCTGTTTTTT. It translates to CASSLAVGGDGGELFF.

V is TRBV7-2 and J is TRBJ2-1, with 8 bases aligning to TRBD2. Germline lookup yields CDR1 SGHTA and CDR2 FQGNSA. The J segment lost 0 bases and the V segment lost 5 bases, leaving 3 bases of the junction unmatched. The CDR3 extends over 15 amino acids. In DNA, the CDR3 is TGTGCCAGCAGCCGGGGGACTAGCTCCTACAATGAGCAGTTCTTC. This translates into CASSRGTSSYNEQFF. Full variable domain (rest looked up from reference TRBV7-2 and TRBJ2-1): GAGVSQSPSNKVTEKGKDVELRCDPISGHTALYWYRQSLGQGLEFLIYFQGNSAPDKSGLPSDRFSAERTGGSVSTLTIQRTQQEDSAVYLCASSRGTSSYNEQFFGPGTRLTVL.

This rearrangement joins TRBV27 to TRBJ1-1; D is ambiguous. V was shortened by 3 bases and J by 1 base, with 6 bases between the two germline ends. Germline V gene data show CDR1 as MNHEY and CDR2 as SMNVEV (reference sequence). This CDR3 comprises 13 residues. CDR3 in amino acids: CASSFYGNTEAFF. CDR3 DNA: TGTGCCAGCAGTTTCTACGGGAACACTGAAGCTTTCTTT.

The chain combines TRBV19 with TRBJ2-7, with D possibly matching TRBD1 (6 bases). The CDR3 is made up of 13 amino acids. The germline gives CDR1 LNHDA, CDR2 SQIVND (reference sequence). The ends were cut back, 6 bases at V and 6 bases at J, with 15 bases in the middle. The CDR3 protein is CASSLDRNGEQYF. The CDR3 nucleotides read TGTGCCAGTAGCTTAGACAGGAACGGCGAGCAGTACTTC. Based on the CDR3 plus reference TRBV19 and TRBJ2-7, the full variable domain is DGGITQSPKYLFRKEGQNVTLSCEQNLNHDAMYWYRQDPGQGLRLIYYSQIVNDFQKGDIAEGYSVSREKKESFPLTVTSAQKNPTAFYLCASSLDRNGEQYFGPGTRLTVT.

The chain has TRBV10-2 and TRBJ2-7; TRBD1 matches 9 bases. This CDR3 is built from 13 residues. From germline, CDR1 is WSHSY and CDR2 SAAADI. After removal of 4 bases from V and 4 bases from J, the junction contained 2 bases not matched to a gene. CDR3 loop: CASSGQGVYEQYF. In nucleotides, the CDR3 is TGCGCCAGCAGTGGACAGGGGGTATACGAGCAGTACTTC.

This clone was detected only a few times. This chain joins TRBV19 and TRBJ1-5; TRBD1 aligns across 7 bases. The V gene end was trimmed by 7 bases and the J gene end by 3 bases; junction bases not matched to a gene: 6. The CDR3 length is 14 residues. Germline values: CDR1 LNHDA, CDR2 SQIVND (reference sequence). The CDR3 nucleotides are TGTGCCAGTAACCCGGACAGGTACAATCAGCCCCAGCATTTT. Translated: CASNPDRYNQPQHF.

The chain couples TRBV4-3 to TRBJ2-2; D is perhaps TRBD2 (6 bases). This CDR3 region has 14 residues. Germline CDR1 LGHNA, CDR2 YSLEER. With 0 bases removed from V and 6 bases from J, the gap between germline ends came to 8 bases. CDR3 sequence reads: CASSQDSGAGELFF. Written as DNA, the CDR3 is TGCGCCAGCAGCCAAGATTCGGGGGCCGGGGAGCTGTTTTTT.

This chain joins TRBV29-1 and TRBJ1-1, with a weak D call TRBD1 (6 bases). V gave up 5 bases and J gave up 1 base, with 17 bases separating them. Germline V gives CDR1 SQVTM, CDR2 ANQGSEA. This CDR3 region has 15 residues. The CDR3 region has the DNA TGCAGCGTTTTGATCCCCAGGGGCCCGAACACTGAAGCTTTCTTT. Translated, it gives CSVLIPRGPNTEAFF.